This entry lists 5 T cell receptor beta chains sequenced from one sample in a study of blood T cell repertoires in COVID-19. The repertoire was sequenced with immunoSEQ multiplex PCR; TCRdb's copy has only in-frame clones and lacks some. This table has around 74,000 clones, roughly 85% appearing once. Sample: peripheral blood. All receptors derive from a man aged 30 to 45 with acute or convalescent COVID-19.

The chain joins TRBV7-3 to TRBJ2-1; D call uncertain. CDR1 SGHTA and CDR2 FQGTGA come from the germline V gene. The CDR3 runs to 15 residues. V lost 5 bases, J lost 2 bases, and 13 bases lay in between. Here the CDR3 DNA reads TGTGCCAGCAGCCAAATCGTCGGAGCCTACAATGAGCAGTTCTTC. Encoded protein: CASSQIVGAYNEQFF.

This chain joins TRBV5-6 and TRBJ1-5, with a weak D call TRBD1 (6 bases). In germline, CDR1 is SGHDT, CDR2 YYEEEE. The CDR3 has 15 residues. Trimming took off 5 bases at V and 1 base at J, with 13 bases between the two ends. CDR3 in amino acids: CASSKRGISNQPQHF. CDR3 sequence (DNA): TGTGCCAGCAGTAAGAGGGGGATAAGCAATCAGCCCCAGCATTTT.

The chain links TRBV11-2 to TRBJ2-7; D perhaps matches TRBD1 (6 bases). Germline CDR1 reads SGHAT; CDR2 reads FQNNGV. The CDR3 extends over 16 amino acids. V lost 1 base and J 2 bases, leaving 15 bases between the germline ends. CDR3 amino acids: CASSLGQGSGAYEQYF. Here the CDR3 DNA reads TGTGCCAGCAGCTTAGGGCAGGGGAGCGGAGCCTACGAGCAGTACTTC.

V gene TRBV19 combines with J gene TRBJ2-3, with 11 bases fitting TRBD2. This CDR3 region has 18 residues. Unmatched junction bases numbered 9, after V lost 3 bases and J lost 1 base. Germline-derived CDR1 and CDR2 are LNHDA and SQIVND (reference sequence). CDR3: CASSMTSGIGSRTDTQYF. In nucleotides, the CDR3 is TGTGCCAGTAGTATGACTAGCGGGATTGGTTCCCGCACAGATACGCAGTATTTT.

The DNA for the CDR3 is TGTGCCAGCAGCACTATGATAGCGGGAGGGGGTAATGAGCAGTTCTTC. As protein: CASSTMIAGGGNEQFF. The chain has TRBV5-4 and TRBJ2-1, with TRBD2 identical over 11 bases. This CDR3 is built from 16 residues. CDR1 is SGHNT and CDR2 is YYREEE in the germline V gene (reference sequence). V lost 4 bases and J lost 7; bases outside the gene matches: 10.